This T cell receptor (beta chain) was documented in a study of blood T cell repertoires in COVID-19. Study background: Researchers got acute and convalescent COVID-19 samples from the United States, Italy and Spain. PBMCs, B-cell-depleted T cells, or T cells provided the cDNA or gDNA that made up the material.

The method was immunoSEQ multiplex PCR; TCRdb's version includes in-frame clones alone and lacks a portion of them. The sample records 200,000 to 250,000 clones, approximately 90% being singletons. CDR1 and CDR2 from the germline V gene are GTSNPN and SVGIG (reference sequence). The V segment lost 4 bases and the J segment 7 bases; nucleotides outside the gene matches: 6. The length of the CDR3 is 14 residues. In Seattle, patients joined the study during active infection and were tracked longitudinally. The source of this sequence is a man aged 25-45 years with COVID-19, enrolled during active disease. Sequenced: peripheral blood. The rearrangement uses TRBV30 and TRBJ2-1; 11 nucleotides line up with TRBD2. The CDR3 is CAWTLGLAANEQFF. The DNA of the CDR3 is TGTGCCTGGACCCTGGGACTAGCGGCTAATGAGCAGTTCTTC.